The 25 T cell receptor beta chains presented below share a single source sample, sequenced in a study of control samples from healthy donors and cancer patients. Using immunoSEQ multiplex PCR, the repertoire was profiled, and TCRdb retains in-frame clones only, with some absent. The sample contains some 98,000 clones, approximately 84% of which appear only once. Sequences were obtained from PBMCs. These receptors all stem from a man aged 70 or older with lung cancer.

The chain combines TRBV6-5 with TRBJ1-1; TRBD1 might be the D (6 bases). The germline V gene has CDR1 MNHEY and CDR2 SVGAGI. This CDR3 comprises 14 residues. V was shortened by 5 bases and J by 1 base, with 11 bases between the two germline ends. CDR3 amino acids: CASSRQVENTEAFF. The CDR3 DNA reads as TGTGCCAGCAGTCGACAGGTTGAGAACACTGAAGCTTTCTTT.

The chain has TRBV19 and TRBJ2-2, with TRBD1 matching 7 bases. From germline, CDR1 is LNHDA and CDR2 SQIVND (reference sequence). The CDR3 consists of 14 residues. J lost 1 base, V lost 7 bases, and 3 bases had no gene match. In nucleotides, the CDR3 is TGTGCCAGTATGCACAGGGGGAACACCGGGGAGCTGTTTTTT. Its protein product is CASMHRGNTGELFF.

This chain links TRBV5-1 with TRBJ1-4, with 11 positions matching TRBD1. The CDR3 totals 17 residues. J lost 3 bases, V lost 4 bases, and 8 bases had no gene match. Per the germline V gene, CDR1 is SGHRS and CDR2 is YFSETQ. CDR3 sequence (DNA): TGCGCCAGCAGCCAGGGGACAGGGGGAAGATCTAATGAAAAACTGTTTTTT. Translation gives CASSQGTGGRSNEKLFF.

V usage is TRBV6-2 or TRBV6-3 and J usage is TRBJ2-7; D ambiguous. CDR3 size: 12 residues. The germline V gene has CDR1 MNHEY and CDR2 SVGEGT. Trimming left V 5 bases short and J 3 bases short, with 8 bases between. CDR3 region: CASSPGSYEQYF. CDR3 DNA sequence: TGTGCCAGCAGTCCGGGCAGCTACGAGCAGTACTTC.

The rearrangement uses TRBV7-9 and TRBJ1-5, with D unresolved. The CDR3 has 13 amino acids. V was trimmed by 6 bases and J by 0 bases, leaving 6 bases between them. Germline CDR1 SEHNR, CDR2 FQNEAQ (reference sequence). The CDR3 region has the DNA TGTGCCAGCAGTGCTGGTAGCAATCAGCCCCAGCATTTT. Translation: CASSAGSNQPQHF.

This sequence joins TRBV27 and TRBJ2-3; D is unclear. From germline, CDR1 is MNHEY and CDR2 SMNVEV (reference sequence). The CDR3 covers 14 residues. V lost 4 bases and J lost 3, with 11 bases in between. CDR3 DNA sequence: TGTGCCAGCAGTTCCAACCCGAGGACAGATACGCAGTATTTT. It codes for CASSSNPRTDTQYF.

J is TRBJ2-6 and V is TRBV7-8, with unresolved D. Trimming left V 7 bases short and J 1 base short, with 14 bases between. This CDR3 comprises 16 residues. Germline V gene lookup returns CDR1 SGHVS and CDR2 FQNEAQ. CDR3 in amino acids: CASTAYTSSGANVLTF. The CDR3 DNA reads as TGTGCCAGCACGGCTTATACCAGTTCTGGGGCCAACGTCCTGACTTTC.

This clone was detected only once. The chain links TRBV7-3 to TRBJ1-1; no clear D gene. In germline, CDR1 is SGHTA, CDR2 FQGTGA. Trimming removed 4 bases from V and 1 base from J, with 7 bases in between. This CDR3 has 13 amino acids. The CDR3 is CASSSGGNTEAFF. CDR3 in DNA: TGTGCCAGCAGCTCGGGAGGGAACACTGAAGCTTTCTTT.

V gene TRBV19 combines with J gene TRBJ2-3, with a possible D match to TRBD1 (5 bases). Trimming shortened V by 5 bases and J by 0 bases, and 12 bases separated the two germline ends. The germline CDR1 and CDR2 sequences are LNHDA and SQIVND (reference sequence). There are 15 residues in the CDR3. The CDR3, as DNA: TGTGCCAGTAGTCAGGGCCAGTTTAGCACAGATACGCAGTATTTT. As protein: CASSQGQFSTDTQYF.

V is TRBV3-1 (or the pseudogene TRBV3-2) and J is TRBJ1-1, with D possibly matching TRBD1 (5 bases). V lost 0 bases to trimming and J lost 1 base, with 15 bases between them. CDR3 length equals 17 residues. The V gene's germline CDR1 is LGHDT and CDR2 YNNKEL (reference sequence). The CDR3 is CASSQEQVETGNTEAFF. In DNA, the CDR3 is TGTGCCAGCAGCCAAGAACAGGTCGAAACTGGGAACACTGAAGCTTTCTTT.

The chain couples TRBV9 to TRBJ1-3, with D hard to call. The CDR3 is made up of 15 amino acids. Germline V lookup: CDR1 SGDLS, CDR2 YYNGEE. V was shortened by 0 bases and J by 4 bases, with 11 bases between the two germline ends. The CDR3 loop is CASSVEGTSGNTIYF. The CDR3 DNA sequence: TGTGCCAGCAGCGTAGAGGGAACGTCCGGAAACACCATATATTTT.

The rearrangement links TRBV27 to TRBJ2-3, with 8 bases lining up with TRBD2. The CDR3 spans 15 residues. Unmatched junction bases numbered 7, after V lost 7 bases and J lost 1 base. Per germline, CDR1 MNHEY and CDR2 SMNVEV (reference sequence). CDR3 bases: TGTGCCAGCAAGATCGCGCGGGGGGGCACAGATACGCAGTATTTT. It specifies CASKIARGGTDTQYF.

J is TRBJ1-2 and V is TRBV5-4, with 9 bases identical to TRBD1. Germline V lookup: CDR1 SGHNT, CDR2 YYREEE (reference sequence). The CDR3 length is 15 residues. V lost 4 bases, J lost 4 bases, and 8 bases stayed unmatched. The CDR3 sequence: CASSPSLGQGYGYTF. DNA for the CDR3: TGTGCCAGCAGCCCTAGCTTGGGACAGGGCTATGGCTACACCTTC. Supplemented by reference TRBV5-4 and TRBJ1-2, the full variable domain reads ETGVTQSPTHLIKTRGQQVTLRCSSQSGHNTVSWYQQALGQGPQFIFQYYREEENGRGNFPPRFSGLQFPNYSSELNVNALELDDSALYLCASSPSLGQGYGYTFGSGTRLTVV.

This chain uses TRBV7-9 with TRBJ2-2; TRBD2 might be the D (6 bases). CDR1 is SEHNR and CDR2 is FQNEAQ in the germline V gene (reference sequence). The V and J ends lost 5 bases and 7 bases respectively, with 14 bases between them. The CDR3 covers 14 residues. DNA of the CDR3: TGTGCCAGCAGCCTCCCGGGACTCATCGGGGAGCTGTTTTTT. This gives the protein CASSLPGLIGELFF.

This chain connects TRBV2 to TRBJ2-1; maybe TRBD1 (7 bases). This CDR3 contains 15 residues. The V end lost 3 bases, the J end lost 7 bases, and 16 bases lay between the germline ends. CDR1 is SNHLY, CDR2 FYNNEI, per germline. The CDR3 region is CASSEEGQPRNEQFF. In DNA, the CDR3 is TGTGCCAGCAGTGAGGAGGGACAGCCCAGGAATGAGCAGTTCTTC. The entire variable domain, with the rest obtained from reference TRBV2 and TRBJ2-1, is as follows: EPEVTQTPSHQVTQMGQEVILRCVPISNHLYFYWYRQILGQKVEFLVSFYNNEISEKSEIFDDQFSVERPDGSNFTLKIRSTKLEDSAMYFCASSEEGQPRNEQFFGPGTRLTVL.

This chain links TRBV6-5 with TRBJ1-6; D call uncertain. The V gene lost 7 bases and the J gene lost 7 bases, with 17 bases spanning the gap. The CDR3 sequence is 15 residues long. CDR1 MNHEY and CDR2 SVGAGI come from the germline V gene. CDR3 in DNA: TGTGCCAGCATCCTGACCCGTTTAGGCAATTCACCCCTCCACTTT. Its translation: CASILTRLGNSPLHF.

The V call is TRBV4-3, the J call TRBJ1-3; D call uncertain. Trimming left V 2 bases short and J 8 bases short, with 10 bases between. Germline values: CDR1 LGHNA, CDR2 YSLEER. The CDR3 sequence is 13 residues long. The CDR3 sequence: CASSQIRWHTIYF. The CDR3 nucleotides read TGCGCCAGCAGCCAAATCCGGTGGCACACCATATATTTT.

The V gene is TRBV7-3, the J gene TRBJ2-1; 11 nucleotides align to TRBD2. Per germline, CDR1 SGHTA and CDR2 FQGTGA. The CDR3 covers 18 residues. After removal of 2 bases from V and 0 bases from J, the junction contained 6 bases not matched to a gene. The CDR3 loop is CASSLRTSGPSSYNEQFF. As DNA, the CDR3 is TGTGCCAGCAGCTTACGGACTAGCGGGCCTAGCTCCTACAATGAGCAGTTCTTC.

A few counts support this clone. The V call is TRBV2, the J call TRBJ2-4; 9 bases align to TRBD1. This CDR3 contains 19 residues. V was clipped by 3 bases and J by 2 bases; unmatched bases: 14. Germline values: CDR1 SNHLY, CDR2 FYNNEI. CDR3: CASSEEAGGTGISKNIQYF. Written as DNA, the CDR3 is TGTGCCAGCAGTGAGGAAGCCGGTGGGACAGGGATCTCCAAAAACATTCAGTACTTC.

This clone was picked up a small number of times. The V gene is TRBV7-9, the J gene TRBJ1-4; D uncertain. V lost 1 base to trimming and J lost 1 base, with 7 bases between them. Germline CDR1 is SEHNR and CDR2 is FQNEAQ (reference sequence). The CDR3 consists of 15 residues. The DNA of the CDR3 is TGTGCCAGCAGCTTAGTTGTCGGAACTAATGAAAAACTGTTTTTT. Protein product: CASSLVVGTNEKLFF.

J is TRBJ1-2 and V is TRBV5-1; 12 bases align to TRBD1. The CDR3 runs 15 residues. V gave up 5 bases and J gave up 7 bases; unmatched junction bases: 9. Looked up from germline, CDR1 is SGHRS and CDR2 is YFSETQ. CDR3 amino acids: CASSYQGQGAPGYTF. The DNA for the CDR3 is TGCGCCAGCAGTTATCAGGGACAGGGGGCGCCTGGCTACACCTTC.

A few counts support this clone. J is TRBJ1-2 and V is TRBV7-8; a weak D match, TRBD1 (6 bases). V was pared by 2 bases and J by 8 bases, with 18 bases between. Germline V lookup: CDR1 SGHVS, CDR2 FQNEAQ. The CDR3 consists of 15 residues. The CDR3 reads CASSLSGQEGTGYTF. As DNA, the CDR3 is TGTGCCAGCAGCTTATCGGGACAAGAGGGTACGGGCTACACCTTC.

The chain is built from TRBV19 and TRBJ2-2, with 10 positions matching TRBD2. The CDR3 spans 15 residues. CDR1 is LNHDA and CDR2 is SQIVND in the germline V gene (reference sequence). V shed 4 bases, J shed 5 bases, and the junction held 4 bases outside the gene matches. The CDR3: CASSTSGGYTGELFF. CDR3 DNA: TGTGCCAGTAGTACTAGCGGGGGATATACCGGGGAGCTGTTTTTT.

For the CDR3, the DNA is TGTGCCAGCAGCTACTCCGGGGACCCTATTCAGTACTTC. This translates into CASSYSGDPIQYF. The chain joins TRBV12-3 or TRBV12-4 to TRBJ2-4; D may be TRBD1 or TRBD2 (5 bases each). Trimming removed 6 bases at V and 10 bases at J, with 16 bases between. This CDR3 spans 13 amino acids.

The V and J genes are TRBV7-9 and TRBJ1-4, with 7 bases matching TRBD1. The ends lost 7 bases at V and 3 bases at J; junction bases unmatched: 8. Germline assignment: CDR1 SEHNR and CDR2 FQNEAQ (reference sequence). There are 15 residues in the CDR3. This CDR3 is CASNLQGRANEKLFF. CDR3 DNA sequence: TGTGCCAGCAATCTACAGGGGAGGGCTAATGAAAAACTGTTTTTT.